These 20 T cell receptor beta chains came from one sample sequenced in a study of shared clonotypes between healthy human individuals. Terminally differentiated effector memory CD45RA+ cells were excluded from the naive CD8 cells, which were CD45RO-negative and positively selected for CCR7. The protocol was immunoSEQ multiplex PCR, while the TCRdb copy is restricted to in-frame clones and leaves out a portion. The sample shows roughly 2.1 million clones, 85% to 95% of them seen only once. Sequences were obtained from naive CD8+ T cells from PBMCs. The receptors shown here come from a man between 18 and 29 years old in good health. Some clones in this sample may be carry-over from other donors' samples.

CDR3 nucleotide sequence: TGTGCCAGCAGCCACATAGCGGGAGTAGGGAATGAGCAGTTCTTC. Its protein product is CASSHIAGVGNEQFF. This chain connects TRBV7-3 to TRBJ2-1, with 9 bases aligning to TRBD2. This CDR3 has 15 residues. Trimming cost V 5 bases and J 7 bases; bases outside gene matches: 9. The germline V gene encodes CDR1 SGHTA and CDR2 FQGTGA.

This chain links TRBV25-1 with TRBJ2-7, with D maybe TRBD1 (5 bases). Germline CDR1 MGHDK, CDR2 SYGVNS. The CDR3 runs 15 residues. Trimming left V 3 bases short and J 0 bases short, with 12 bases between. The CDR3 nucleotides read TGTGCCAGCAGTGACACGGACAACCTCTCCTACGAGCAGTACTTC. It encodes CASSDTDNLSYEQYF.

Details on this clone: Other DNA sequences in this sample translate to the same CDR3. The V gene is TRBV27, the J gene TRBJ1-5; tentative D call: TRBD1 (5 bases). The CDR3 contains 16 residues. Germline CDR1 reads MNHEY; CDR2 reads SMNVEV (reference sequence). With 5 bases removed from V and 0 bases from J, the gap between germline ends came to 14 bases. CDR3 loop: CASSPRAGYSNQPQHF. CDR3 nucleotides: TGTGCCAGCAGTCCCCGGGCAGGGTATAGCAATCAGCCCCAGCATTTT.

The chain combines TRBV29-1 with TRBJ1-2; D might be TRBD1 (5 bases). Germline V gene data show CDR1 as SQVTM and CDR2 as ANQGSEA. The CDR3 extends over 11 amino acids. The germline V and J ends were trimmed by 2 bases and 10 bases, with 11 bases remaining between them. The chain's CDR3 is CSVELGRDYTF. CDR3 DNA: TGCAGCGTTGAATTGGGCAGGGACTACACCTTC.

The table lists this clone with a count of one. This chain's CDR3 is CASSLEIGQLFNYGYTF. Written as DNA, the CDR3 is TGTGCCAGCAGCTTAGAGATAGGACAACTGTTCAACTATGGCTACACCTTC. This rearrangement joins TRBV7-9 to TRBJ1-2; D might be TRBD1 (5 bases). Trimming pared 1 base from V and 2 bases from J, leaving 17 bases between. The CDR3 length is 17 residues. Germline V CDR1 and CDR2: SEHNR, FQNEAQ (reference sequence).

To note about this clone: The same CDR3 also results from other DNA sequences found in this sample. This chain joins TRBV7-3 and TRBJ2-3; 7 bases align to TRBD2. From germline, CDR1 is SGHTA and CDR2 FQGTGA. Trimming took 1 base from V and 5 from J; bases not matched to a gene: 6. The CDR3 runs to 15 residues. CDR3 sequence: CASSLIGEGGDTQYF. For the CDR3, the DNA is TGTGCCAGCAGCTTAATCGGGGAGGGTGGAGATACGCAGTATTTT.

V gene TRBV9 combines with J gene TRBJ1-1, with TRBD1 matching over 7 bases. Germline loops: CDR1 SGDLS, CDR2 YYNGEE. This CDR3 is built from 15 residues. V was pared by 2 bases and J by 5 bases, with 9 bases of the junction left unmatched. This chain's CDR3 is CASSVGQTSGTEAFF. For the CDR3, the DNA is TGTGCCAGCAGCGTGGGACAGACTAGTGGGACTGAAGCTTTCTTT.

The genes are TRBV7-6 and TRBJ2-5, with D tentatively TRBD1 (5 bases). CDR3 length: 14 residues. V was trimmed by 5 bases and J by 5 bases, leaving 15 bases between them. Germline V gene data show CDR1 as SGHVS and CDR2 as FNYEAQ. The CDR3 sequence: CASSPIRGRETQYF. The CDR3 DNA is TGTGCCAGCAGCCCAATTAGGGGCCGGGAGACCCAGTACTTC.

This CDR3 reads CASSQDRRGRKNGYTF. CDR3 nucleotides: TGTGCCAGCAGCCAAGATAGGAGGGGCAGGAAAAATGGCTACACCTTC. The chain employs TRBV14 and TRBJ1-2, with D tentatively TRBD1 (5 bases). Germline V gene data show CDR1 as SGHDN and CDR2 as FVKESK. With 0 bases removed from V and 6 bases from J, the gap between germline ends came to 17 bases. The CDR3 covers 16 residues.

The chain uses TRBV6-5 and TRBJ1-4; tentatively, D is TRBD1 (6 bases). The CDR3 contains 15 residues. Looked up from germline, CDR1 is MNHEY and CDR2 is SVGAGI. With 0 bases removed from V and 8 bases from J, the gap between germline ends came to 13 bases. The CDR3 loop is CASSYSGGPGEKLFF. The CDR3 bases are TGTGCCAGCAGTTACTCGGGGGGCCCGGGAGAAAAACTGTTTTTT.

The sample holds one count of this clone. The chain is built from TRBV14 and TRBJ2-2; D unresolved. V lost 0 bases and J 6 bases, leaving 8 bases between the germline ends. Germline loops: CDR1 SGHDN, CDR2 FVKESK. The CDR3 spans 14 residues. In DNA form, the CDR3 reads TGTGCCAGCAGCCAAGACCCTCCCGCCGGGGAGCTGTTTTTT. This sequence encodes CASSQDPPAGELFF.

The rearrangement links TRBV28 to TRBJ2-7; the match to TRBD1 covers 7 bases. The CDR3 consists of 16 residues. V was clipped by 5 bases and J by 1 base; unmatched bases: 11. The germline gives CDR1 MDHEN, CDR2 SYDVKM. The CDR3 is CASSTRSGTVSYEQYF. The CDR3 nucleotides are TGTGCCAGCAGTACACGCTCCGGGACAGTTTCCTACGAGCAGTACTTC.

As DNA, the CDR3 is TGTGCCAGCAGCTTAGGGGGGCGGCAGTTCTTC. The encoded protein is CASSLGGRQFF. This sequence joins TRBV7-9 and TRBJ2-1; weak D call: TRBD1 (6 bases). This CDR3 comprises 11 residues. In germline, CDR1 is SEHNR, CDR2 FQNEAQ (reference sequence). Deletions cut 1 base from V and 12 bases from J, with 7 bases between.

The V gene is TRBV7-2, the J gene TRBJ1-2, with 8 bases fitting TRBD1. Losses at the gene ends were 4 bases for V and 7 bases for J; bases not matched to a gene: 5. CDR1 and CDR2 (germline): SGHTA, FQGNSA. The CDR3 has 13 amino acids. CDR3 nucleotides: TGTGCCAGCAGCTCGGACAGGGCTAGTGGCTACACCTTC. Its translation is CASSSDRASGYTF.

This rearrangement joins TRBV28 to TRBJ2-5; no clear D gene. The CDR3 extends over 14 amino acids. Germline V lookup: CDR1 MDHEN, CDR2 SYDVKM. V dropped 6 bases and J dropped 5 bases, with 16 bases sitting between them. CDR3 residues: CASRAQLVRETQYF. The CDR3 nucleotides are TGTGCCAGCAGGGCCCAATTGGTGAGGGAGACCCAGTACTTC. The full variable domain, completed using reference TRBV28 and TRBJ2-5, is DVKVTQSSRYLVKRTGEKVFLECVQDMDHENMFWYRQDPGLGLRLIYFSYDVKMKEKGDIPEGYSVSREKKERFSLILESASTNQTSMYLCASRAQLVRETQYFGPGTRLLVL.

This clone came up once. The rearrangement joins TRBV6-6 to TRBJ2-1; D gene ambiguous. CDR3 size: 13 residues. Germline CDR1 reads MNHNY; CDR2 reads SVGAGI (reference sequence). Trimming left V 0 bases short and J 12 bases short, with 12 bases between. CDR3: CASSYSILVGQFF. CDR3 nucleotide sequence: TGTGCCAGCAGTTACTCGATACTGGTGGGGCAGTTCTTC.

The sample holds one count of this clone. V usage is TRBV29-1 and J usage is TRBJ2-3; D may correspond to TRBD1 or TRBD2 (5 bases each). CDR3 length: 15 amino acids. In germline, CDR1 is SQVTM, CDR2 ANQGSEA. Deletions cut 2 bases from V and 1 base from J, with 13 bases between. CDR3 residues: CSVEPQGDGTDTQYF. The CDR3 region has the DNA TGCAGCGTTGAACCGCAGGGAGATGGCACAGATACGCAGTATTTT.

The rearrangement joins TRBV30 to TRBJ2-2, with a possible D match to TRBD1 (6 bases). The CDR3 totals 14 residues. Per germline, CDR1 GTSNPN and CDR2 SVGIG (reference sequence). The V end lost 0 bases, the J end lost 5 bases, and 10 bases lay between the germline ends. The CDR3 here is CAWSVETGTGELFF. The CDR3 DNA sequence: TGTGCCTGGAGTGTAGAAACAGGGACCGGGGAGCTGTTTTTT.

In its sample, this clone was seen once. The V and J genes are TRBV6-1 and TRBJ2-7, with a possible D match to TRBD1 (6 bases). V shed 2 bases and J shed 0 bases, with 8 bases lying between them. The length of the CDR3 is 14 residues. The germline V gene has CDR1 MNHNS and CDR2 SASEGT. CDR3 bases: TGTGCCAGCAGTGAACAGGGGTCCTCCTACGAGCAGTACTTC. Protein sequence: CASSEQGSSYEQYF.

J is TRBJ1-2 and V is TRBV5-1, with a weak D call TRBD1 (6 bases). Trimming removed 4 bases at V and 8 bases at J, with 21 bases between. CDR1 is SGHRS, CDR2 YFSETQ, per germline. There are 15 residues in the CDR3. Here the CDR3 DNA reads TGCGCCAGCAGCCTGGGGGGGCCAAACAACGAGGGCTACACCTTC. Its translation: CASSLGGPNNEGYTF.